This entry lists 13 T cell receptor beta chains sequenced from one sample in a study of glioma-infiltrating T cells. The iRepertoire nested amplicon-rescue multiplex PCR amplified TCR alpha and beta CDR3s from RNA. TCRdb re-derived calls from the multiplex PCR reads in MiXCR, one entry per CDR3 protein. Here the sample spans about 93,000 distinct CDR3 sequences, approximately 42% being singletons. Specimen: glioma tissue, nonneoplastic brain tissue, or PBMCs (not recorded which). Receptor source: a human donor with low-grade glioma or glioblastoma, undergoing nonglioma brain surgery, or in good health (not recorded which).

As to this clonotype: At one boundary the junction diverges from the germline segment, which might be a read error. V gene TRBV19 combines with J gene TRBJ2-4; perhaps D is TRBD1 or TRBD2 (5 bases each). Germline CDR1 reads LNHDA; CDR2 reads SQIVND (reference sequence). The CDR3 covers 16 residues. The CDR3 DNA follows: TGTGCCAGTAATATACTGGGGCCCGGAGGCAAAGACATTCAGTACTTC. It yields the protein CASNILGPGGKDIQYF.

This clonotype was picked up a small number of times. DNA for the CDR3: TGCGCCAGCAGCTCCAGCGGGGGGGCGTACGAGCAGTACTTC. Translated, it gives CASSSSGGAYEQYF. V usage is TRBV5-1 and J usage is TRBJ2-7; 10 positions match TRBD2. Germline lookup yields CDR1 SGHRS and CDR2 YFSETQ. The CDR3 consists of 14 residues. Germline trimming cut 3 bases from V and 4 bases from J; bases unmatched to any gene: 4.

In regard to this clonotype: Given a much more abundant clone one base away, this may be a read error. V and J are TRBV7-3 and TRBJ2-7; 9 positions agree with TRBD1. The CDR3 length is 15 residues. Germline CDR1 and CDR2: SGHTA and FQGTGA. V was pared by 4 bases and J by 6 bases, with 10 bases of the junction left unmatched. This chain's CDR3 is CASSSTGTGIAEQYF. CDR3 nucleotides: TGTGCCAGCAGCTCCACCGGGACAGGGATCGCCGAGCAGTACTTC.

This clonotype was seen many times. This sequence joins TRBV6-1 and TRBJ1-1; D gene ambiguous. Trimming left V 5 bases short and J 0 bases short, with 13 bases between. The CDR3 has 15 residues. Germline V gene data show CDR1 as MNHNS and CDR2 as SASEGT. DNA of the CDR3: TGTGCCAGCAGTTCCCGATTAGCAATGAACACTGAAGCTTTCTTT. Its protein is CASSSRLAMNTEAFF.

The chain links TRBV6-6 to TRBJ2-7, with TRBD1 as a possible D gene (6 bases). CDR1 is MNHNY and CDR2 is SVGAGI in the germline V gene (reference sequence). CDR3 length: 14 residues. V was shortened by 6 bases and J by 4 bases, with 16 bases between the two germline ends. The CDR3 region has the DNA TGTGCCAGCAGAAGGGGGACCCGCAATTACGAGCAGTACTTC. Translating it yields CASRRGTRNYEQYF.

This clonotype was seen many times. The rearrangement joins TRBV20-1 to TRBJ1-2; 7 bases match TRBD1. With V trimmed by 3 bases and J by 8 bases, 12 bases remained unmatched. CDR1 is DFQATT, CDR2 SNEGSKA, per germline (reference sequence). The CDR3 extends over 14 amino acids. CDR3 nucleotide sequence: TGCAGTGCTAGTCTACAAGGGGGCAGTTACGGCTACACCTTC. Protein product: CSASLQGGSYGYTF.

In the case of this clonotype: A read error may be the cause here, since a much bigger clone is one base away. The chain carries TRBV29-1 and TRBJ1-4, with D unresolved. Germline V gene sequence: CDR1 SQVTM, CDR2 ANQGSEA. The CDR3 length is 11 residues. The DNA of the CDR3 is TGCAGCGTTGGGTATAATGAAAAACTGCTTTTT. Translated, it gives CSVGYNEKLLF. The whole variable domain, remainder taken from reference TRBV29-1 and TRBJ1-4, is SAVISQKPSRDICQRGTSLTIQCQVDSQVTMMFWYRQQPGQSLTLIATANQGSEATYESGFVIDKFPISRPNLTFSTLTVSNMSPEDSSIYLCSVGYNEKLLFGSGTQLSVL.

The J gene is TRBJ2-5, the V gene TRBV28; weak D call: TRBD2 (6 bases). Trimming took off 3 bases at V and 9 bases at J, with 17 bases between the two ends. Germline V CDR1 and CDR2: MDHEN, SYDVKM. The CDR3 consists of 14 residues. The CDR3 region has the DNA TGTGCCAGCAGTTTGGAGGGTATACGGCAGCCCCAGTACTTC. Its protein is CASSLEGIRQPQYF.

This clonotype was detected ten times or more. The rearrangement links TRBV12-3 or TRBV12-4 to TRBJ1-2; TRBD1 is a possible D gene (6 bases). CDR3 length: 14 residues. Trimming stripped 5 bases from V and 4 bases from J, with 14 bases between. The CDR3 DNA follows: TGTGCCAGCAGTCGACAGGACCGCGGCTATGGCTACACCTTC. It is translated as CASSRQDRGYGYTF.

This clonotype was seen a handful of times. This chain links TRBV5-1 with TRBJ2-1; D is possibly TRBD2 (6 bases). From germline, CDR1 is SGHRS and CDR2 YFSETQ. The CDR3 sequence is 16 residues long. Between the trimmed V and J ends, which lost 0 bases and 4 bases, there was a span of 14 bases. The CDR3 DNA sequence: TGCGCCAGCAGCTTGGGGGGCGGGGATGATTACAATGAGCAGTTCTTC. This sequence encodes CASSLGGGDDYNEQFF.

As to this clonotype: Since a much larger clone is just one base distant, this may be a read error. The rearrangement links TRBV29-1 to TRBJ1-1; D remains unclear. V lost 6 bases and J 0 bases, leaving 8 bases between the germline ends. The CDR3 has 12 amino acids. The germline gives CDR1 SQVTM, CDR2 ANQGSEA. CDR3 sequence: CSVTRVNTEAFF. In nucleotides, the CDR3 is TGCAGCGTCACCCGGGTGAACACTGAAGCTTTCTTT.

This clonotype was counted many times. The rearrangement joins TRBV5-1 to TRBJ2-1; D uncertain. Trimming removed 4 bases at V and 0 bases at J, with 11 bases between. Looked up from germline, CDR1 is SGHRS and CDR2 is YFSETQ. This CDR3 has 15 residues. CDR3 bases: TGCGCCAGCAGCGCGACGGTGAGCTCCTACAATGAGCAGTTCTTC. Protein product: CASSATVSSYNEQFF.

The sample holds many counts of this clonotype. As DNA, the CDR3 is TGCAGCGTTGAAGGCGGGGGAGATACGCAGTATTTT. It codes for CSVEGGGDTQYF. This chain links TRBV29-1 with TRBJ2-3; TRBD2 agrees at 7 bases. The CDR3 runs 12 residues. Losses at the gene ends were 1 base for V and 5 bases for J; bases not matched to a gene: 0. Germline V gene lookup returns CDR1 SQVTM and CDR2 ANQGSEA.